These 2 T cell receptor beta chains originate from one sample sequenced in a study of breast tumors, draining lymph nodes, adjacent tissues (dated by TCRdb to the mid-2010s). Library preparation was by multiplex PCR. The sequencer was an Illumina HiSeq 2000. The public reads were reprocessed in TCRdb via fastp at Q25 and MiXCR, keeping in-frame beta chains. Every distinct CDR3 protein forms one entry, paired with its most common genes and DNA. This sample has about 140,000 distinct CDR3 sequences in its table, and 32% of those were observed once. The ten largest account for 2.3% of the sample. Lymph node samples were obtained from the axillary draining lymph nodes of breast cancer patients. Material for sequencing was axillary lymph node tissue. The receptor source for this set is a female donor with breast cancer. Some clones in this sample may be carry-over from other donors' samples.

This clonotype was detected ten times or more. The V and J genes are TRBV7-2 and TRBJ1-2; D call uncertain. The CDR3 is made up of 13 amino acids. The ends were cut back, 2 bases at V and 14 bases at J, with 18 bases in the middle. Germline lookup yields CDR1 SGHTA and CDR2 FQGNSA. The CDR3 is CASSLIGRSDVTF. In DNA form, the CDR3 reads TGTGCCAGCAGCTTAATTGGACGGTCGGATGTTACCTTC.

This clonotype showed up many times. V is TRBV7-8 and J is TRBJ1-5; no reliable D call. The V gene lost 0 bases and the J gene lost 4 bases, with 7 bases spanning the gap. The CDR3 contains 14 residues. Germline assignment: CDR1 SGHVS and CDR2 FQNEAQ. DNA of the CDR3: TGTGCCAGCAGCTTAGCCCCGGGGAATCAGCCCCAGCATTTT. It encodes CASSLAPGNQPQHF.